This T cell receptor (beta chain) is from a study of OX40 agonist ivuxolimab in advanced cancers. Data came from immunoSEQ multiplex PCR; TCRdb stores just in-frame clones and leaves some out. The sample lists about 22,000 clones; roughly four fifths were seen once. Exclusion applied to patients with autoimmune disease history or systemic immunosuppression. In regard to this clone: Its target is unknown.

Germline V gene data show CDR1 as MNHEY and CDR2 as SMNVEV (reference sequence). This CDR3 contains 14 residues. V was trimmed by 1 base and J by 4 bases, leaving 11 bases between them. Broader study findings: Expanded clones tended on average to be more numerous among CD8+ T cells than CD4+.

J is TRBJ2-7 and V is TRBV27, with D perhaps matching TRBD1 (6 bases). Sequenced here: CD4+ or CD8+ T cells sorted from blood, sampled in a trial of the OX40 agonist ivuxolimab. This clonotype originated in an adult with an advanced solid tumor such as melanoma, head and neck, liver or kidney cancer. DNA of the CDR3: TGTGCCAGCAGTTTATTTGCAGGGGAGTACGAGCAGTACTTC. Encoded protein: CASSLFAGEYEQYF.